The clone carrying this T cell receptor beta chain was counted ten times or more. Its matching antigen is unknown. Researchers tagged individual cDNA molecules with unique molecular identifiers. One entry per CDR3 protein, called by TCRdb with MiXCR from the 5' RACE reads. The sample holds about 64,000 distinct CDR3 sequences; approximately 10% are singletons and the top ten take less than 3.5%. This sample was taken from a study of early T cells in non-severe SARS-CoV-2 infection. Study background: It was bulk RNA from unsorted whole blood that was sequenced, and the chains were unpaired. The study, taken as a whole, reports: Reliance on VDJdb matching favored anti-spike CD8 responses; private and CD4 specificities were missed.

The germline gives CDR1 DFQATT, CDR2 SNEGSKA (reference sequence). The V and J ends lost 6 bases and 14 bases respectively, with 29 bases between them. This CDR3 contains 15 residues. This chain joins TRBV20-1 and TRBJ2-1; no definite D call. This specimen was whole blood, taken at baseline. This clonotype originated in an adult who was a healthcare worker with PCR-confirmed SARS-CoV-2 infection or an uninfected control (not recorded which). The CDR3 coding sequence is TGCAGTGCCTGGGATAGGGTCTCAATGAGCAGTTCAGAGTTCTTC. The encoded protein is CSAWDRVSMSSSEFF.